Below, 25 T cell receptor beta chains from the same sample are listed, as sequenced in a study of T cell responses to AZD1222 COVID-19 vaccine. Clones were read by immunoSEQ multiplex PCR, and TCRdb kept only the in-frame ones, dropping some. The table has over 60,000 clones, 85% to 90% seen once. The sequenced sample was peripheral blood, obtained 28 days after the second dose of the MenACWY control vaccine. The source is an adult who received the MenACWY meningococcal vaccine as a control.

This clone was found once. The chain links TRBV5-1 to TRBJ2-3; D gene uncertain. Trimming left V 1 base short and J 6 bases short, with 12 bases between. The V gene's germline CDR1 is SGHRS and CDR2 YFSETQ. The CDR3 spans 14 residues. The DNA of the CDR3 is TGCGCCAGCAGCTTGAATGGGAACGGGGATACGCAGTATTTT. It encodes CASSLNGNGDTQYF.

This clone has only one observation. CDR3 sequence (DNA): TGCGCCAGCAGCCCCCGGACAGGGGAGGGGTATGGCTACACCTTC. It is translated as CASSPRTGEGYGYTF. V is TRBV4-1 and J is TRBJ1-2; TRBD1 agrees at 9 bases. The CDR3 length is 15 residues. The germline V gene has CDR1 MGHRA and CDR2 YSYEKL. With 4 bases clipped from V and 5 bases from J, the junction kept 8 bases outside the gene matches.

The CDR3 is CASSAYGTEAFF. CDR3 sequence (DNA): TGTGCCAGCAGTGCCTACGGGACTGAAGCTTTCTTT. The rearrangement links TRBV12-3 or TRBV12-4 to TRBJ1-1; D unclear. Trimming removed 5 bases from V and 5 bases from J, with 9 bases in between. CDR3 length: 12 amino acids.

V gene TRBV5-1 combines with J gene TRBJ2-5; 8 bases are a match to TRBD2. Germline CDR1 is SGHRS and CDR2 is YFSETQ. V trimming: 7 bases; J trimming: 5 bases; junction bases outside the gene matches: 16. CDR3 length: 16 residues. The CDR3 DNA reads TGCGCCAGCTCCTCCGGCGGAGCGGGAGAGGTGGAGACCCAGTACTTC. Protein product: CASSSGGAGEVETQYF.

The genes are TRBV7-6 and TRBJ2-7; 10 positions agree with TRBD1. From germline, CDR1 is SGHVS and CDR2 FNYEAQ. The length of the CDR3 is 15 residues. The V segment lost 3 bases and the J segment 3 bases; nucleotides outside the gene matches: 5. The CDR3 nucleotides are TGTGCCAGCAGCTTCCGGGACAGGGGATTCTACGAGCAGTACTTC. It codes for CASSFRDRGFYEQYF.

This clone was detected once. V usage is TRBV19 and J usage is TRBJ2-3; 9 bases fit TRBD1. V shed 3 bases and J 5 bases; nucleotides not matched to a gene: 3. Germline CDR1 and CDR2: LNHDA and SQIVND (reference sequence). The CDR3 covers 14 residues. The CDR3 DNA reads TGTGCCAGTAGTATTACAGGGGGCCGAGATACGCAGTATTTT. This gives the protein CASSITGGRDTQYF.

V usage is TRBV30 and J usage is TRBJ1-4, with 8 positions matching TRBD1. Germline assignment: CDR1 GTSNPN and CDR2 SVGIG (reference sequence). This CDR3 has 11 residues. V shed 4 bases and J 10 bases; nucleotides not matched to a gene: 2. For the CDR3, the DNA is TGTGCCTGGACCGGGACAGGAAAACTGTTTTTT. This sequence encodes CAWTGTGKLFF. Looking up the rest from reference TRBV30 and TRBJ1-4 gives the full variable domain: SQTIHQWPATLVQPVGSPLSLECTVEGTSNPNLYWYRQAAGRGLQLLFYSVGIGQISSEVPQNLSASRPQDRQFILSSKKLLLSDSGFYLCAWTGTGKLFFGSGTQLSVL.

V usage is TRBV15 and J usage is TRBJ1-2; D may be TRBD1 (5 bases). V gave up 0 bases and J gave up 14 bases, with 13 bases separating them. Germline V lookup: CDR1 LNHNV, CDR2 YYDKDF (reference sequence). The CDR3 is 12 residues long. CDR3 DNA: TGTGCCACCAGCAGAGACTCCGTTCGGGGGACCTTC. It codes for CATSRDSVRGTF.

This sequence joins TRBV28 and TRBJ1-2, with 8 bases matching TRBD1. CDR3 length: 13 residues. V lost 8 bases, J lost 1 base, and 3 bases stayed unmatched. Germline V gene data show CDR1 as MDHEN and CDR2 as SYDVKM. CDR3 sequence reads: CASGGQGNYGYTF. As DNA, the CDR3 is TGTGCCAGCGGAGGACAGGGTAACTATGGCTACACCTTC.

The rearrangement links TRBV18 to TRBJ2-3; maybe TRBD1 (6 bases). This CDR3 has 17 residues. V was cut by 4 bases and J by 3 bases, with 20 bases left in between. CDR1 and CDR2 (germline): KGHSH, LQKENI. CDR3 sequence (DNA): TGTGCCAGCTCACGCCGGGACACATTCTCCGGGACAGATACGCAGTATTTT. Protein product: CASSRRDTFSGTDTQYF.

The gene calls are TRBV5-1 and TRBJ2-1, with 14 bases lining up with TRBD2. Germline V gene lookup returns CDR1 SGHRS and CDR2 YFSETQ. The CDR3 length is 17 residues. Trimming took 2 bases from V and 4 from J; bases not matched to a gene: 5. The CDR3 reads CASSLLGLAGAYNEQFF. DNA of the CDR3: TGCGCCAGCAGCTTACTGGGACTAGCGGGAGCTTACAATGAGCAGTTCTTC.

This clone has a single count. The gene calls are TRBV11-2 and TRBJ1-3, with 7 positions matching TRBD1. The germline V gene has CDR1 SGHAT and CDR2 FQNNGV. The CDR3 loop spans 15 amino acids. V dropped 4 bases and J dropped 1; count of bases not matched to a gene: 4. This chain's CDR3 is CASSSLQGSGNTIYF. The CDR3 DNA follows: TGTGCCAGCAGCTCGCTACAGGGGTCTGGAAACACCATATATTTT.

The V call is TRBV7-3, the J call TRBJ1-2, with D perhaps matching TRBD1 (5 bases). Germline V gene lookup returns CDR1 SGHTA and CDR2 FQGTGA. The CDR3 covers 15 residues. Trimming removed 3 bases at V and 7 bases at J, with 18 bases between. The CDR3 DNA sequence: TGTGCCAGCAGCTTGAGTATAGGGGATTATTCTGGCTACACCTTC. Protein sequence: CASSLSIGDYSGYTF.

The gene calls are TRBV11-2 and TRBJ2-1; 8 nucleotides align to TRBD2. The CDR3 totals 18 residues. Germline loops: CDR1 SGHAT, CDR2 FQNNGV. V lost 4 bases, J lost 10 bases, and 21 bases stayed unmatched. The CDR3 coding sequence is TGTGCCAGCAGCTCTGACGGGGGGGTTGCTAATTCCTACAGGGAGCAGTTCTTC. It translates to CASSSDGGVANSYREQFF.

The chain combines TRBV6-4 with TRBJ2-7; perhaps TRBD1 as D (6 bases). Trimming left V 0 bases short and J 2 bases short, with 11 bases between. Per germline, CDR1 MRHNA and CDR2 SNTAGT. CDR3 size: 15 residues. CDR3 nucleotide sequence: TGTGCCAGCAGTGACTCAGTGGGGGCCACCTACGAGCAGTACTTC. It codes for CASSDSVGATYEQYF.

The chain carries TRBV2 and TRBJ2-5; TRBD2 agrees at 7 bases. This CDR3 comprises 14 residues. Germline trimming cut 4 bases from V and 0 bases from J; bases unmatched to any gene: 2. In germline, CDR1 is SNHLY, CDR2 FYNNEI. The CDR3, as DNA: TGTGCCAGCAGTGCCGGGACTAACCAAGAGACCCAGTACTTC. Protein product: CASSAGTNQETQYF. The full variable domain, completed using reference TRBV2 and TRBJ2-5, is EPEVTQTPSHQVTQMGQEVILRCVPISNHLYFYWYRQILGQKVEFLVSFYNNEISEKSEIFDDQFSVERPDGSNFTLKIRSTKLEDSAMYFCASSAGTNQETQYFGPGTRLLVL.

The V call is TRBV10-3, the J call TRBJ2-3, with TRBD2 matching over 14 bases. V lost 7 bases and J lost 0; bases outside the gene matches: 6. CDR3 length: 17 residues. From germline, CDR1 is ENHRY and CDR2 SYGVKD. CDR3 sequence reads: CAINTGTSGGSTDTQYF. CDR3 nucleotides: TGTGCCATCAATACCGGGACTAGCGGGGGAAGCACAGATACGCAGTATTTT.

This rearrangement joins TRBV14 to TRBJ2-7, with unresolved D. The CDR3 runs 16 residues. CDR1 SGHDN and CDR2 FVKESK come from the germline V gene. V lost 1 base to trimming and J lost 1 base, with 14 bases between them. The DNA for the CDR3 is TGTGCCAGCAGCCAAGTTGTTAAAGGTCGGTCCTACGAGCAGTACTTC. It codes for CASSQVVKGRSYEQYF.

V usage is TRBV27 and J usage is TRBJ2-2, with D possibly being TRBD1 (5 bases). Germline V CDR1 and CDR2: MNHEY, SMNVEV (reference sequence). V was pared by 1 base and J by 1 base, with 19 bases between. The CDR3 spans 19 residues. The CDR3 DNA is TGTGCCAGCAGTTTATACCCGTTAGACAGTCGCCTGAACACCGGGGAGCTGTTTTTT. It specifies CASSLYPLDSRLNTGELFF.

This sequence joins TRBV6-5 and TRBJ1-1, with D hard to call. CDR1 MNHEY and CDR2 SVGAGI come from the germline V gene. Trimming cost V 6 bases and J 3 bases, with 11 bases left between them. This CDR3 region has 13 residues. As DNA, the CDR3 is TGTGCCAGCAGAAGGGAGAGTGACACTGAAGCTTTCTTT. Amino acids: CASRRESDTEAFF.

CDR3 sequence reads: CASSIQGGPGGYTF. The CDR3 DNA follows: TGTGCCAGTAGTATCCAGGGCGGCCCGGGTGGCTACACCTTC. The J gene is TRBJ1-2, the V gene TRBV19; the D gene is possibly TRBD1 (5 bases). Trimming shortened V by 3 bases and J by 7 bases, and 15 bases separated the two germline ends. Germline assignment: CDR1 LNHDA and CDR2 SQIVND (reference sequence). CDR3 length: 14 residues.

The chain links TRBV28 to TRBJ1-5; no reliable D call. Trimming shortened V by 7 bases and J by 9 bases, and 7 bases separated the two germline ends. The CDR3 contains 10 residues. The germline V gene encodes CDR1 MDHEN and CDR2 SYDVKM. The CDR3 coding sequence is TGTGCCAGCAACCACCGGCCCCAGCATTTT. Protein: CASNHRPQHF.

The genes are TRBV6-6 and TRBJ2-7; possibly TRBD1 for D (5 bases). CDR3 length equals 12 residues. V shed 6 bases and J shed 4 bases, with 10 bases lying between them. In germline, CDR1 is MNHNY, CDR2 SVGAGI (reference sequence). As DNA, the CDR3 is TGTGCCAGCAGGTCAGGGAATTACGAGCAGTACTTC. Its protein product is CASRSGNYEQYF.

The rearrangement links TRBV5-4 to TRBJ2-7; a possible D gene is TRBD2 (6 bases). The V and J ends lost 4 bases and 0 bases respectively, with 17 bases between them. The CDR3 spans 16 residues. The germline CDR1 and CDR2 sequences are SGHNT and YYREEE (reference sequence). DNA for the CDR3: TGTGCCAGCAGCCTGGGGCCAGGAGGGAGCTCCTACGAGCAGTACTTC. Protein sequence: CASSLGPGGSSYEQYF. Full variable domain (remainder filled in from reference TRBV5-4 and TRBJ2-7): ETGVTQSPTHLIKTRGQQVTLRCSSQSGHNTVSWYQQALGQGPQFIFQYYREEENGRGNFPPRFSGLQFPNYSSELNVNALELDDSALYLCASSLGPGGSSYEQYFGPGTRLTVT.

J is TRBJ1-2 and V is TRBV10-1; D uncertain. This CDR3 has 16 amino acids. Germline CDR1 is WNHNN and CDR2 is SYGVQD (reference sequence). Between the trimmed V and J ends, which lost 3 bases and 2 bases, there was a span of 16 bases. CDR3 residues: CASSDFGRSQNYGYTF. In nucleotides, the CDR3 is TGCGCCAGCAGTGATTTTGGACGGAGTCAAAACTATGGCTACACCTTC.